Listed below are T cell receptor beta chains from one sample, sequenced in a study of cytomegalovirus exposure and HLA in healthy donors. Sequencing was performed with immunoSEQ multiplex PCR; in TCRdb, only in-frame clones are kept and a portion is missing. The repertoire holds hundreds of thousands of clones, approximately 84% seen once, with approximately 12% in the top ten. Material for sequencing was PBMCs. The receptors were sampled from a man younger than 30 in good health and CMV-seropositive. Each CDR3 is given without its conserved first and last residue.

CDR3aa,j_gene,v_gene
ASSLSSGRPDTQY,TRBJ2-3,TRBV7-9
ASSRPSGSARTGELF,TRBJ2-2,TRBV11-2
ASSPRVRGAKETQY,TRBJ2-5,TRBV18
ASSPGGNSGNTIY,TRBJ1-3,TRBV27
ASSVGQGADTQY,TRBJ2-3,TRBV9
ASRPTGANNEQY,TRBJ2-7,TRBV19
ASRLKRDTGTEAF,TRBJ1-1,TRBV6-5
AISEGRDMGGYT,TRBJ1-2,TRBV10-3
AWSLGTYSNQPQH,TRBJ1-5,TRBV30
ASRQLTGGGNEQF,TRBJ2-1,TRBV7-6
ASSYTGGRNYEQY,TRBJ2-7,TRBV5-4
ASIFVRGTEAF,TRBJ1-1,TRBV10-2
ASSRPGQSSEQY,TRBJ2-7,TRBV2
ASSLDTWDGELF,TRBJ2-2,TRBV7-6
AISETSGAYEQY,TRBJ2-7,TRBV10-3
ASSFSGTGLYEQY,TRBJ2-7,TRBV27
ASSETPPPNTEAF,TRBJ1-1,TRBV2
AWVSRQGAHYGYT,TRBJ1-2,TRBV30
ASSPSTSVGTDTQY,TRBJ2-3,TRBV5-4
ASSYILSMNTEAF,TRBJ1-1,TRBV6-6
AISGAQQETQY,TRBJ2-5,TRBV10-3
ASSPWVGNEQF,TRBJ2-1,TRBV11-2
ASSVGTGGQPQH,TRBJ1-5,TRBV9
ASSLDTGASETQY,TRBJ2-5,TRBV7-8
ASSETAGGINYNEQF,TRBJ2-1,TRBV2
ASSLALREQF,TRBJ2-1,TRBV7-9
ASSFRDRGYEQY,TRBJ2-7,TRBV7-8
ASSFVGSTNEKLF,TRBJ1-4,TRBV28
ASSVAPLSGHTDTQY,TRBJ2-3,TRBV9
ASSLVRLGKLF,TRBJ1-4,TRBV27
ASSSVGEETQY,TRBJ2-5,TRBV7-2
ASSTGLRLGEQF,TRBJ2-1,TRBV25-1
ASSFANEQF,TRBJ2-1,TRBV5-6
ASSFGTGELF,TRBJ2-2,TRBV27
SAGEYNEQF,TRBJ2-1,TRBV20-1
ASSQDLGLTEAF,TRBJ1-1,TRBV4-3
ASSTRLAGEGYNEQF,TRBJ2-1,TRBV7-6
ASSLPLETMNTGELF,TRBJ2-2,TRBV7-6
ASSPRTGDVYGYT,TRBJ1-2,TRBV7-2
ASFPGPKAYEQY,TRBJ2-7,TRBV2
ASSESRLAGHTRTGELF,TRBJ2-2,TRBV10-2
ASSYSTGPLSYEQY,TRBJ2-7,TRBV6-5
ASSFPAGSWNEQY,TRBJ2-7,TRBV7-8
ASSLEVGYEQY,TRBJ2-7,TRBV7-2
ASSFTGYHEQY,TRBJ2-7,TRBV6-5
ASSTSTRVTGELF,TRBJ2-2,TRBV7-9
ASSLDGDTSYEQY,TRBJ2-7,TRBV11-1
ASTGDNYGYT,TRBJ1-2,TRBV2
ASSPGVPTQY,TRBJ2-5,TRBV18
ASRFDSAGYGYT,TRBJ1-2,TRBV7-2
SVSQQFGETQY,TRBJ2-5,TRBV29-1
AWSVYRQPEAF,TRBJ1-1,TRBV30
SVEGPGGASGSYEQY,TRBJ2-7,TRBV29-1